This T cell receptor beta chain was documented in a study of cytomegalovirus exposure and HLA in healthy donors. Study at large: There were approximately 400 genotyped donors. Of these, roughly 80% fell in the genetic ancestry cluster associated with self-reported Caucasian donors.

From germline, CDR1 is KGHSH and CDR2 LQKENI. The CDR3 is 18 amino acids. V lost 6 bases to trimming and J lost 2 bases, with 26 bases between them. PCR primers comprised 60 Vbeta and 13 Jbeta primers. Here immunoSEQ multiplex PCR was the method, and the copy in TCRdb shows in-frame clones only, minus some. The sample includes 150,000 or so clones, approximately 80% seen only once; the top ten take 9.5% to 15%. The sequencing input was PBMCs. The origin of this receptor is a man aged 25-40 years in good health and CMV-seropositive. The rearrangement joins TRBV18 to TRBJ2-7; a possible D gene is TRBD2 (6 bases). The CDR3 DNA is TGTGCCAGCTCTTACCAGACATCTGACGCAGGAGGGGCCTACGAGCAGTACTTC. This codes for CASSYQTSDAGGAYEQYF.